Listed below are T cell receptor beta chains from one sample, sequenced in a study of T cell responses to AZD1222 COVID-19 vaccine. Assay: immunoSEQ multiplex PCR; the TCRdb copy retains only in-frame clones and omits some. The data show about 31,000 clones, with 88% seen just once and 12% to 15% held by the top ten. The sequencing here drew on peripheral blood, taken 28 days after the second AZD1222 dose. These receptors were collected from an adult who received the AZD1222 COVID-19 vaccine. Both conserved end residues are part of each CDR3. A D gene is named only where the DNA matches it firmly. The size field is filled for only some rows; it gives once, few, many or a size class.

D gene: .
V gene: TRBV6-5
clone size: .
J gene: TRBJ2-7
CDR3 DNA: TGTGCCAGCAGTTACGCGTCAGGGACAACCTACGAGCAGTACTTC
CDR3 protein: CASSYASGTTYEQYF

D gene: .
V gene: TRBV2
clone size: .
J gene: TRBJ2-3
CDR3 DNA: TGTGCCAGCACCACGGGGGTTGCAGATACGCAGTATTTT
CDR3 protein: CASTTGVADTQYF

D gene: .
V gene: TRBV7-8
clone size: .
J gene: TRBJ2-3
CDR3 DNA: TGTGCCAGCAGCTTACGGTTCGTAAGCTATCGCACAGATACGCAGTATTTT
CDR3 protein: CASSLRFVSYRTDTQYF

D gene: TRBD2
V gene: TRBV18
clone size: .
J gene: TRBJ2-1
CDR3 DNA: TGTGCCAGCTCACCACCAACTAGCGGGGGGTACCTTGAGCAGTTCTTC
CDR3 protein: CASSPPTSGGYLEQFF

D gene: .
V gene: TRBV7-8
clone size: .
J gene: TRBJ1-5
CDR3 DNA: TGTGCCAGCAGCCCTGGGAGGGTGAGTCAGCCCCAGCATTTT
CDR3 protein: CASSPGRVSQPQHF

D gene: .
V gene: TRBV5-1
clone size: .
J gene: TRBJ1-3
CDR3 DNA: TGCGCCAGCCGACAGGCGGGGTCCTCTGGAAACACCATATATTTT
CDR3 protein: CASRQAGSSGNTIYF

D gene: TRBD1
V gene: TRBV5-8
clone size: .
J gene: TRBJ2-7
CDR3 DNA: TGTGCCAGCAGCCCAGACAGGGATCCCTACGAGCAGTACTTC
CDR3 protein: CASSPDRDPYEQYF

D gene: .
V gene: TRBV27
clone size: .
J gene: TRBJ2-7
CDR3 DNA: TGTGCCAGCAGTAGGGACGGCTCCTACGAGCAGTACTTC
CDR3 protein: CASSRDGSYEQYF

D gene: .
V gene: TRBV3-1/TRBV3-2
clone size: .
J gene: TRBJ1-1
CDR3 DNA: TGTGCCAGCAGCCAATCCGTGGGGAACACTGAAGCTTTCTTT
CDR3 protein: CASSQSVGNTEAFF

D gene: .
V gene: TRBV28
clone size: .
J gene: TRBJ2-4
CDR3 DNA: TGTGCCAGCAGTTTTACGGTAGCCAAAAACATTCAGTACTTC
CDR3 protein: CASSFTVAKNIQYF

D gene: .
V gene: TRBV27
clone size: .
J gene: TRBJ1-6
CDR3 DNA: TGTGCCAGCAGTTGGAGTAATTCACCCCTCCACTTT
CDR3 protein: CASSWSNSPLHF

D gene: .
V gene: TRBV7-9
clone size: .
J gene: TRBJ2-5
CDR3 DNA: TGTGCCAGCAGCCTATTTAGGAGGGGGCAAGAGACCCAGTACTTC
CDR3 protein: CASSLFRRGQETQYF

D gene: .
V gene: TRBV15
clone size: .
J gene: TRBJ1-2
CDR3 DNA: TGTGCCACCAGCAGACAGCCTGCTAACTATGGCTACACCTTC
CDR3 protein: CATSRQPANYGYTF

D gene: .
V gene: TRBV6-5
clone size: .
J gene: TRBJ2-5
CDR3 DNA: TGTGCCAGCAAAAAGCGGACACAAGAGACCCAGTACTTC
CDR3 protein: CASKKRTQETQYF

D gene: .
V gene: TRBV5-5
clone size: once
J gene: TRBJ1-2
CDR3 DNA: TGTGCCAGCAGCTTGGCCGACTATGGCTACACCTTC
CDR3 protein: CASSLADYGYTF

D gene: .
V gene: TRBV18
clone size: .
J gene: TRBJ2-2
CDR3 DNA: TGTGCCAGCTCATCTCAGACTGGGAACACCGGGGAGCTGTTTTTT
CDR3 protein: CASSSQTGNTGELFF

D gene: .
V gene: TRBV7-9
clone size: .
J gene: TRBJ1-1
CDR3 DNA: TGTGCCAGCAGACACGATACGACCGGTGAAGCTTTCTTT
CDR3 protein: CASRHDTTGEAFF

D gene: .
V gene: TRBV7-4
clone size: .
J gene: TRBJ2-5
CDR3 DNA: TGTGCCAGCAGCTTAGCGCGTATAGGGGGAGGGGAGACCCAGTACTTC
CDR3 protein: CASSLARIGGGETQYF

D gene: .
V gene: TRBV28
clone size: .
J gene: TRBJ1-1
CDR3 DNA: TGTGCCAGCAGTTTAAAAGCAGGGTTCAATGAAGCTTTCTTT
CDR3 protein: CASSLKAGFNEAFF

D gene: .
V gene: TRBV19
clone size: .
J gene: TRBJ1-3
CDR3 DNA: TGTGCCAGTACGCCCCGACACAGGGCCTCTGGAAACACCATATATTTT
CDR3 protein: CASTPRHRASGNTIYF

D gene: .
V gene: TRBV5-8
clone size: once
J gene: TRBJ1-6
CDR3 DNA: TGTGCCAGCACAATAGGGAGCTCCTATAATTCACCCCTCCACTTT
CDR3 protein: CASTIGSSYNSPLHF

D gene: TRBD1
V gene: TRBV15
clone size: .
J gene: TRBJ2-7
CDR3 DNA: TGTGCCACCAGCGGACAGGGGTACGAGCAGTACTTC
CDR3 protein: CATSGQGYEQYF

D gene: TRBD1
V gene: TRBV24-1
clone size: once
J gene: TRBJ1-2
CDR3 DNA: TGTGCCACCAGTGACTATGGACAGGGCTATGGCTACACCTTC
CDR3 protein: CATSDYGQGYGYTF

D gene: .
V gene: TRBV5-4
clone size: .
J gene: TRBJ1-1
CDR3 DNA: TGTGCCAGCAGCTTGGTCCCGGGGGTTGAGACTGAAGCTTTCTTT
CDR3 protein: CASSLVPGVETEAFF

D gene: TRBD1
V gene: TRBV5-1
clone size: .
J gene: TRBJ2-1
CDR3 DNA: TGCGCCAGCAGCCAAGGGACAGAGGGGAATGAGCAGTTCTTC
CDR3 protein: CASSQGTEGNEQFF

D gene: TRBD1
V gene: TRBV18
clone size: .
J gene: TRBJ1-5
CDR3 DNA: TGTGCCAGCTCGTTAGACAGGGTCCCCAATCAGCCCCAGCATTTT
CDR3 protein: CASSLDRVPNQPQHF

D gene: .
V gene: TRBV12-3/TRBV12-4
clone size: .
J gene: TRBJ1-4
CDR3 DNA: TGTGCCAGCAGTTTAATCAATGGGGAAAAACTGTTTTTT
CDR3 protein: CASSLINGEKLFF

D gene: TRBD1
V gene: TRBV7-9
clone size: .
J gene: TRBJ1-1
CDR3 DNA: TGTGCCAGCAGCTACCTAGGACAGGGAGAAGCTTTCTTT
CDR3 protein: CASSYLGQGEAFF

D gene: .
V gene: TRBV3-1/TRBV3-2
clone size: .
J gene: TRBJ1-2
CDR3 DNA: TGTGCCAGCAGCCCAGGGGTAGGCTACACCTTC
CDR3 protein: CASSPGVGYTF

D gene: .
V gene: TRBV3-1/TRBV3-2
clone size: .
J gene: TRBJ1-3
CDR3 DNA: TGTGCCAGCAGCCAAGTTGTGGGAGCCTTCGGAAACACCATATATTTT
CDR3 protein: CASSQVVGAFGNTIYF

D gene: TRBD2
V gene: TRBV5-1
clone size: .
J gene: TRBJ2-3
CDR3 DNA: TGCGCCAGCACCCCGGGACTAGCTAGCACAGATACGCAGTATTTT
CDR3 protein: CASTPGLASTDTQYF

D gene: TRBD1
V gene: TRBV18
clone size: .
J gene: TRBJ2-2
CDR3 DNA: TGTGCCAGCTCCGTGGGGACAGGGAACACCGGGGAGCTGTTTTTT
CDR3 protein: CASSVGTGNTGELFF

D gene: .
V gene: TRBV28
clone size: .
J gene: TRBJ1-5
CDR3 DNA: TGTGCCAGCACCCTTGGGGGAGGCAATCAGCCCCAGCATTTT
CDR3 protein: CASTLGGGNQPQHF